This is a list of T cell receptor beta chains from one sample in a study of CD8+ T cells in alopecia areata. Profiling relied on immunoSEQ multiplex PCR, and the TCRdb table lists in-frame clones only, not all of them. This sample has over 150,000 clones, with approximately 62% found just once. The sequences come from CD4+ T cells sorted from blood, collected at week 24, from a patient treated with tofacitinib. The source of these receptors is a human donor with alopecia areata. The CDR3 runs from the conserved cysteine through the conserved F or W. A D gene is named only where the DNA matches it firmly. Size is omitted from some rows. Given values are once, few, many or a class for expanded clones.

J: TRBJ2-1
D: TRBD2
size: few
V: TRBV27
DNA: TGTGCCAGCAGTTCTAGACTAGCGGGGGGCCTCTACAATGAGCAGTTCTTC
CDR3: CASSSRLAGGLYNEQFF

J: TRBJ1-1
D: .
size: .
V: TRBV23-1
DNA: TGCGCCAGCAGTCACTCCAAGTCGGGGACTGAAGCTTTCTTT
CDR3: CASSHSKSGTEAFF

J: TRBJ2-5
D: TRBD1
size: .
V: TRBV9
DNA: TGTGCCAGCAGCGCCGAAATAGGACAGGGGGTAGAGACCCAGTACTTC
CDR3: CASSAEIGQGVETQYF

J: TRBJ1-5
D: .
size: .
V: TRBV2
DNA: TGTGCCAGCAGAGGCCAGCCCGGGGATCAGCCCCAGCATTTT
CDR3: CASRGQPGDQPQHF

J: TRBJ1-2
D: .
size: .
V: TRBV18
DNA: TGTGCCAGCTCACCAGCAGGACAAGCTAACTATGGCTACACCTTC
CDR3: CASSPAGQANYGYTF

J: TRBJ1-5
D: .
size: .
V: TRBV15
DNA: TGTGCCACCAGCAGACAGGGCTCCCATCAGCCCCAGCATTTT
CDR3: CATSRQGSHQPQHF

J: TRBJ1-4
D: TRBD1
size: .
V: TRBV7-8
DNA: TGTGCCAGCAGCTTACGAAGGGGGCGCGGGGGAAAACTGTTTTTT
CDR3: CASSLRRGRGGKLFF

J: TRBJ2-3
D: .
size: .
V: TRBV4-1
DNA: TGCGCCAGCAGCCAAAATCCCATCACAGATACGCAGTATTTT
CDR3: CASSQNPITDTQYF

J: TRBJ1-6
D: .
size: .
V: TRBV30
DNA: TGTGCCTGGAGTGTAGGAGGGGCCTATAATTCACCCCTCCACTTT
CDR3: CAWSVGGAYNSPLHF

J: TRBJ1-1
D: .
size: .
V: TRBV6-5
DNA: TGTGCCAGCAGTTACTCGAATATCGGGGTTAAAGCTTTCTTT
CDR3: CASSYSNIGVKAFF

J: TRBJ1-2
D: .
size: .
V: TRBV4-1
DNA: TGCGCCAGCAGCCAAGATGAAAGACGACCGGAGGGCTACACCTTC
CDR3: CASSQDERRPEGYTF

J: TRBJ1-2
D: .
size: .
V: TRBV5-1
DNA: TGCGCCAGCAGCGGCGGGACCCTCAACTATGGCTACACCTTC
CDR3: CASSGGTLNYGYTF

J: TRBJ2-2
D: TRBD1
size: .
V: TRBV30
DNA: TGTGGGGGACAGGGGACGAACACCGGGGAGCTGTTTTTT
CDR3: CGGQGTNTGELFF

J: TRBJ2-5
D: .
size: .
V: TRBV2
DNA: TGTGCCAGCAGTGCCCAGGGACCGTACCAAGAGACCCAGTACTTC
CDR3: CASSAQGPYQETQYF

J: TRBJ1-5
D: .
size: medium-sized
V: TRBV27
DNA: TGTGCCAGCAGCCCACAGAATAGCAATCAGCCCCAGCATTTT
CDR3: CASSPQNSNQPQHF

J: TRBJ2-1
D: .
size: .
V: TRBV2
DNA: TGTGCCAGCAATAAGGAGACGTACAATGAGCAGTTCTTC
CDR3: CASNKETYNEQFF

J: TRBJ2-3
D: TRBD2
size: few
V: TRBV5-6
DNA: TGTGCCAGCAGCTTGACTAGCGGGGCGGGAGATACGCAGTATTTT
CDR3: CASSLTSGAGDTQYF

J: TRBJ2-1
D: .
size: .
V: TRBV29-1
DNA: TGCAGCGTTGAACTGGGGCATGAGCAGTTCTTC
CDR3: CSVELGHEQFF

J: TRBJ1-1
D: .
size: .
V: TRBV20-1
DNA: TGCAGTGCTGCGGATTACACTGAAGCTTTCTTT
CDR3: CSAADYTEAFF

J: TRBJ1-1
D: TRBD1
size: .
V: TRBV30
DNA: TGTGCCTGGGAAGGGGACAGGGCGTACGCTGAAGCTTTCTTT
CDR3: CAWEGDRAYAEAFF

J: TRBJ1-1
D: .
size: .
V: TRBV19
DNA: TGTGCCAGTAGCCCACTGGGGGGCCGCGCTGAAGCTTTCTTT
CDR3: CASSPLGGRAEAFF

J: TRBJ1-5
D: TRBD1
size: .
V: TRBV30
DNA: TGTGCCTGGATGATAGGGGGCTCAGGGAATCAGCCCCAGCATTTT
CDR3: CAWMIGGSGNQPQHF

J: TRBJ1-1
D: .
size: few
V: TRBV29-1
DNA: TGCAGCGTTGCGCCAGTCCTGAACACTGAAGCTTTCTTT
CDR3: CSVAPVLNTEAFF

J: TRBJ1-6
D: TRBD1
size: .
V: TRBV25-1
DNA: TGTGCCAGCAGTGAAGACAGGGGGGGCCAACCCCTCCACTTT
CDR3: CASSEDRGGQPLHF

J: TRBJ1-3
D: TRBD1
size: .
V: TRBV4-1
DNA: TGCGCCAGCAGCCAGGAGGGGGCTGGTTCTGGAAACACCATATATTTT
CDR3: CASSQEGAGSGNTIYF